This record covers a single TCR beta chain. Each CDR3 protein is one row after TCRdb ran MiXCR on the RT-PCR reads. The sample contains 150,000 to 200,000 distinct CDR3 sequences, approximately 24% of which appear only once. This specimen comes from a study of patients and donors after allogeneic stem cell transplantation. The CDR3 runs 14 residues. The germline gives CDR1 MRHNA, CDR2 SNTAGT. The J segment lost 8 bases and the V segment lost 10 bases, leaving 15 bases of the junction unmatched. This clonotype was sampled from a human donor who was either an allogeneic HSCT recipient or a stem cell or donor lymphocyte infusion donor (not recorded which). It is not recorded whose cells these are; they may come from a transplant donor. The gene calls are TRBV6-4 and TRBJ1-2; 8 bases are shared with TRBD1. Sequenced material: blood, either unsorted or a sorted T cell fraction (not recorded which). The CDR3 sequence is CATRPSDRVGGYTF. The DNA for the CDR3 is TGTGCCACCCGCCCTTCGGACAGGGTGGGGGGCTACACCTTC.